The 17 T cell receptor beta chains below all came from one sample that was sequenced in a study of blood T cell repertoires in COVID-19. TCRdb keeps only in-frame clones here, not all; method: immunoSEQ multiplex PCR. The sample yields roughly 300,000 clones, around 90% seen once. Sequencing was done on a sample of peripheral blood. The receptor source for this set is a man aged 18 to 29 who had recovered from COVID-19.

V usage is TRBV3-1 (or the pseudogene TRBV3-2) and J usage is TRBJ2-5; D is unresolved. CDR3 length: 15 residues. V shed 1 base and J shed 3 bases, with 12 bases lying between them. In germline, CDR1 is LGHDT, CDR2 YNNKEL (reference sequence). The CDR3 DNA sequence: TGTGCCAGCAGCCAAGCCCAGTCAGTGAAAGAGACCCAGTACTTC. Its protein is CASSQAQSVKETQYF.

There are a few counts of this clone. The rearrangement joins TRBV7-9 to TRBJ1-1, with D possibly TRBD1 on 6 matching bases. The CDR3 is 14 residues long. V gave up 5 bases and J gave up 5 bases, with 15 bases separating them. Per germline, CDR1 SEHNR and CDR2 FQNEAQ (reference sequence). As DNA, the CDR3 is TGTGCCAGCAGCCCTACAGGGATACGAACTGAAGCTTTCTTT. This sequence encodes CASSPTGIRTEAFF.

The chain employs TRBV6-5 and TRBJ1-6; maybe TRBD1 (5 bases). The CDR3 sequence is 14 residues long. V gave up 6 bases and J gave up 7 bases, with 13 bases separating them. Germline V CDR1 and CDR2: MNHEY, SVGAGI. For the CDR3, the DNA is TGTGCCAGCAGCGCGGACACTCGGAATTCACCCCTCCACTTT. Translated: CASSADTRNSPLHF.

The chain joins TRBV11-2 to TRBJ2-1; the match to TRBD1 covers 8 bases. Germline-derived CDR1 and CDR2 are SGHAT and FQNNGV. The CDR3 runs to 16 residues. V lost 4 bases and J lost 3; bases outside the gene matches: 8. CDR3 amino acids: CASSSDRGTLYNEQFF. As DNA, the CDR3 is TGTGCCAGCAGCTCCGACAGGGGAACACTCTACAATGAGCAGTTCTTC.

The chain uses TRBV6-5 and TRBJ1-1; D is possibly TRBD1 (5 bases). The CDR3 is made up of 16 amino acids. Germline CDR1 is MNHEY and CDR2 is SVGAGI. V lost 0 bases and J 5 bases, leaving 16 bases between the germline ends. The CDR3 sequence: CASSYSKVFGGTEAFF. The CDR3 bases are TGTGCCAGCAGTTACTCGAAGGTGTTCGGGGGAACTGAAGCTTTCTTT.

This clone showed up just once. This chain joins TRBV10-3 and TRBJ2-2, with 8 bases lining up with TRBD2. V gave up 2 bases and J gave up 3 bases; unmatched junction bases: 5. This CDR3 spans 16 amino acids. The germline V gene has CDR1 ENHRY and CDR2 SYGVKD. CDR3 sequence reads: CAISEIAGPYTGELFF. The DNA of the CDR3 is TGTGCCATCAGTGAGATAGCGGGACCATACACCGGGGAGCTGTTTTTT.

The rearrangement joins TRBV7-2 to TRBJ1-1; D gene uncertain. The CDR3 contains 14 residues. Trimming took 5 bases from V and 0 from J, leaving 10 bases between them. The V gene's germline CDR1 is SGHTA and CDR2 FQGNSA. CDR3 nucleotides: TGTGCCAGCAGCCCAAGGGAGATGAACACTGAAGCTTTCTTT. It specifies CASSPREMNTEAFF. Complete variable domain (other parts from reference TRBV7-2 and TRBJ1-1): GAGVSQSPSNKVTEKGKDVELRCDPISGHTALYWYRQSLGQGLEFLIYFQGNSAPDKSGLPSDRFSAERTGGSVSTLTIQRTQQEDSAVYLCASSPREMNTEAFFGQGTRLTVV.

V and J are TRBV12-3 or TRBV12-4 and TRBJ1-1; D not certain. The CDR3 is 11 residues long. With 1 base removed from V and 10 bases from J, the gap between germline ends came to 7 bases. The CDR3 spells CASSLGLGAFF. The CDR3 coding sequence is TGTGCCAGCAGTTTAGGACTGGGAGCTTTCTTT.

This CDR3 is CASSSGTGGADTQYF. The CDR3 coding sequence is TGCGCCAGCAGCTCGGGGACAGGGGGCGCAGATACGCAGTATTTT. This sequence joins TRBV5-1 and TRBJ2-3, with 12 positions matching TRBD1. V lost 3 bases to trimming and J lost 4 bases; unmatched junction nucleotides: 3. The germline V gene has CDR1 SGHRS and CDR2 YFSETQ. The CDR3 sequence is 15 residues long. The complete variable domain, with remaining parts taken from reference TRBV5-1 and TRBJ2-3, reads KAGVTQTPRYLIKTRGQQVTLSCSPISGHRSVSWYQQTPGQGLQFLFEYFSETQRNKGNFPGRFSGRQFSNSRSEMNVSTLELGDSALYLCASSSGTGGADTQYFGPGTRLTVL.

The chain employs TRBV27 and TRBJ1-2; tentatively, D is TRBD1 (6 bases). The CDR3 length is 16 residues. Trimming removed 2 bases from V and 1 base from J, with 14 bases in between. Germline assignment: CDR1 MNHEY and CDR2 SMNVEV (reference sequence). The CDR3 region has the DNA TGTGCCAGCAGTTTAAGGCGGGGGGGCGATAACTATGGCTACACCTTC. Translated: CASSLRRGGDNYGYTF.

The chain uses TRBV6-6 and TRBJ2-7, with 8 bases matching TRBD2. Unmatched junction bases numbered 5, after V lost 6 bases and J lost 1 base. This CDR3 is built from 14 residues. Germline assignment: CDR1 MNHNY and CDR2 SVGAGI (reference sequence). The CDR3 coding sequence is TGTGCCAGCAGATATACTAGCGGATCCTACGAGCAGTACTTC. This translates into CASRYTSGSYEQYF.

CDR3 amino acids: CASSLDRATF. The CDR3 DNA reads TGTGCCAGCAGCTTAGACAGGGCAACCTTC. The chain has TRBV7-9 and TRBJ1-2; a possible D gene is TRBD1 (6 bases). Germline lookup yields CDR1 SEHNR and CDR2 FQNEAQ (reference sequence). The CDR3 covers 10 residues. Trimming stripped 1 base from V and 14 bases from J, with 8 bases between.

The rearrangement uses TRBV6-1 and TRBJ2-7, with D maybe TRBD2 (6 bases). The CDR3 has 15 residues. Germline CDR1 and CDR2: MNHNS and SASEGT. V lost 1 base, J lost 0 bases, and 10 bases lay in between. The CDR3: CASSEGATSSYEQYF. The CDR3 DNA is TGTGCCAGCAGTGAAGGTGCGACTAGCTCCTACGAGCAGTACTTC.

The V call is TRBV7-2, the J call TRBJ1-1; a weak D match, TRBD1 (6 bases). The germline V and J ends were trimmed by 5 bases and 1 base, with 14 bases remaining between them. This CDR3 spans 15 amino acids. CDR1 is SGHTA and CDR2 is FQGNSA in the germline V gene. DNA of the CDR3: TGTGCCAGCAGCGCCTCCCTACAGGGGAACACTGAAGCTTTCTTT. This codes for CASSASLQGNTEAFF.

J is TRBJ1-2 and V is TRBV5-6; 10 nucleotides match TRBD1. The CDR3 contains 13 residues. CDR1 SGHDT and CDR2 YYEEEE come from the germline V gene. Trimming at V came to 3 bases and at J to 8 bases, leaving 4 bases not matched to a gene. In DNA, the CDR3 is TGTGCCAGCAGCTCGACAGGGGGCAGGGGCTACACCTTC. As protein: CASSSTGGRGYTF.

This chain links TRBV4-1 with TRBJ2-1; TRBD1 matches 9 bases. V was pared by 10 bases and J by 4 bases, with 17 bases of the junction left unmatched. Germline V gene data show CDR1 as MGHRA and CDR2 as YSYEKL. CDR3 length equals 17 residues. For the CDR3, the DNA is TGCGCCACCTTGCCAAAATTCAGACAGGGGGATTACAATGAGCAGTTCTTC. It specifies CATLPKFRQGDYNEQFF.

The genes are TRBV19 and TRBJ2-1, with 11 bases that match TRBD2. V lost 7 bases and J lost 4; bases outside the gene matches: 9. Germline lookup yields CDR1 LNHDA and CDR2 SQIVND (reference sequence). The CDR3 spans 16 residues. CDR3 bases: TGTGCCAGTAACCACCGGACTAGCGGGTTTTACAATGAGCAGTTCTTC. Its translation: CASNHRTSGFYNEQFF. The full variable domain, with the rest looked up from reference TRBV19 and TRBJ2-1, is DGGITQSPKYLFRKEGQNVTLSCEQNLNHDAMYWYRQDPGQGLRLIYYSQIVNDFQKGDIAEGYSVSREKKESFPLTVTSAQKNPTAFYLCASNHRTSGFYNEQFFGPGTRLTVL.